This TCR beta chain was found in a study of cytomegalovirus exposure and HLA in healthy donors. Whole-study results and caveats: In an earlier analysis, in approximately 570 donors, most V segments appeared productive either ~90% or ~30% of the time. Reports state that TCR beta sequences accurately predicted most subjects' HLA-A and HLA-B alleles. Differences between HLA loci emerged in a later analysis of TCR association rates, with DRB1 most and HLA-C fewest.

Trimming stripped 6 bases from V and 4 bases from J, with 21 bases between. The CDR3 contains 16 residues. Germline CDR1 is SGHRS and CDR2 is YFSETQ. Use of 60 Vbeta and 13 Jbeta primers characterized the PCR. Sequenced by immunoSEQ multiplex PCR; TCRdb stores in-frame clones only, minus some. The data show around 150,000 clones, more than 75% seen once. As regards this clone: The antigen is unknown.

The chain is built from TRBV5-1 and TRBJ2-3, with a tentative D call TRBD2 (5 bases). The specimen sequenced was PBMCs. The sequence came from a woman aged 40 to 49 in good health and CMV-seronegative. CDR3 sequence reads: CASNRQSGDAPDTQYF. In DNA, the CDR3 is TGCGCCAGCAACCGGCAAAGCGGAGATGCCCCAGATACGCAGTATTTT.